The T cell receptor beta chain described here comes from a study of blood T cell repertoires in COVID-19. Study background: Material from acute and convalescent COVID-19 was sourced from the United States, Italy and Spain. Nucleic acid was either cDNA or gDNA, and it came from T cells, B-cell-depleted T cells, or PBMCs.

Profiling relied on immunoSEQ multiplex PCR, and the TCRdb table lists in-frame clones only, not all of them. The sample includes about 150,000 clones, around nine tenths of them seen just once. Trimming at V came to 5 bases and at J to 5 bases, leaving 15 bases not matched to a gene. The CDR3 spans 16 residues. Germline-derived CDR1 and CDR2 are SGHRS and YFSETQ. The sequence was obtained from a man between 60 and 75 years old with active or convalescent COVID-19. The chain couples TRBV5-1 to TRBJ2-5; 7 nucleotides match TRBD1. Sequencing was carried out using peripheral blood. CDR3 nucleotides: TGCGCCAGCAGACAGCCGGGGAGACAGGGTTTGGAGACCCAGTACTTC. It translates to CASRQPGRQGLETQYF.